The rows below give T cell receptor beta chains drawn from one sample of a study of beta chain features in type 1 diabetes. Clones were read by immunoSEQ multiplex PCR, and TCRdb kept only the in-frame ones, dropping some. The sample consists of about 650,000 clones, about an eighth of them appearing once. The specimen sequenced was naive CD4+ T cells from blood. These receptors were collected from a man under 40 with type 1 diabetes. Both conserved end residues are part of each CDR3. The order of the fields is clone size, J gene, V gene, D gene, CDR3 DNA, CDR3 protein. D genes are given only for firm matches. Expanded clones are given a class, and other clones once, few, many or no size at all.

few,TRBJ2-3,TRBV7-9,TRBD1,TGTGCCAGCAGCTCGAGGACAGGTCAAGATACGCAGTATTTT,CASSSRTGQDTQYF
few,TRBJ2-1,TRBV28,NA,TGTGCCAGCAGTTCGGGCAGCTATGAGCAGTTCTTC,CASSSGSYEQFF
few,TRBJ2-7,TRBV7-9,NA,TGTGCCAGCAGCTCCAACCTCAGGGATGCGGAGTACTTC,CASSSNLRDAEYF
NA,TRBJ2-5,TRBV18,NA,TGTGCCAGCTCACAGGCAGGGACTGAGACCCAGTACTTC,CASSQAGTETQYF
NA,TRBJ2-3,TRBV11-2,NA,TGTGCCAGCAGCTCGGGACGGAGCACAGATACGCAGTATTTT,CASSSGRSTDTQYF
few,TRBJ2-5,TRBV6-6,NA,TGTGCCAGCAGTTACACGAATGACCAAGAGACCCAGTACTTC,CASSYTNDQETQYF
NA,TRBJ2-1,TRBV6-5,TRBD2,TGTGCCAGCAGGTGGACTAGCGGGGGGGCCTATGAGCAGTTCTTC,CASRWTSGGAYEQFF
few,TRBJ2-1,TRBV10-2,TRBD2,TGCGCCAGCAGCGCTTCCCCTTGGGGGGGCAATGAGCAGTTCTTC,CASSASPWGGNEQFF
few,TRBJ2-1,TRBV19,NA,TGTGCCAGTAGTATGCGGGGTTTGTTCAATGAGCAGTTCTTC,CASSMRGLFNEQFF
NA,TRBJ2-3,TRBV6-1,NA,TGTGCCAGCAGTGACATAACAGGTTACACAGATACGCAGTATTTT,CASSDITGYTDTQYF
NA,TRBJ1-4,TRBV9,TRBD1,TGTGCCAGCAGCGCCGGACAGGGTAATGAAAAACTGTTTTTT,CASSAGQGNEKLFF
few,TRBJ2-2,TRBV27,NA,TGTGCCAGCAGTTTAAACACAGGAGCGAACACCGGGGAGCTGTTTTTT,CASSLNTGANTGELFF
NA,TRBJ1-3,TRBV30,NA,TGTGCCTGGAGTGTAACCGTCTCTGGAAACACCATATATTTT,CAWSVTVSGNTIYF
NA,TRBJ2-1,TRBV30,NA,TGTGCCTGGAGTCAGGGCCCCCAATGGAATGAGCAGTTCTTC,CAWSQGPQWNEQFF
few,TRBJ2-5,TRBV4-2,NA,TGTGCCAGCAGCCAAGGAGGTAGGGGGGGACGAGAGACCCAGTACTTC,CASSQGGRGGRETQYF
NA,TRBJ2-7,TRBV10-3,TRBD2,TGTGCCATCAGTCGCGGGGGTCAGGACGAGCAGTACTTC,CAISRGGQDEQYF
few,TRBJ1-1,TRBV29-1,NA,TGCAGCGTGGGACCTCATCGGGGCACTGAAGCTTTCTTT,CSVGPHRGTEAFF
NA,TRBJ1-2,TRBV2,TRBD1,TGTGCCAGCAGACAGGGGAATGGCTACACCTTC,CASRQGNGYTF
few,TRBJ2-7,TRBV11-2,NA,TGTGCCAGCAGCTTAAGACGTCTCGGACACTACGAGCAGTACTTC,CASSLRRLGHYEQYF
few,TRBJ1-6,TRBV4-3,NA,TGCGCCAGCAGCCAAGAAGTGGGTTCCTATAATTCACCCCTCCACTTT,CASSQEVGSYNSPLHF
once,TRBJ2-4,TRBV11-2,TRBD1,TGTGCCAGCAGCTTAGACAGGGGGCCTATCAAAAACATTCAGTACTTC,CASSLDRGPIKNIQYF
few,TRBJ2-1,TRBV7-2,TRBD2,TGTGCCAGCAGCATAGATGGACTAGCGGGGGGGAGAGGGCAGTTCTTC,CASSIDGLAGGRGQFF
NA,TRBJ1-2,TRBV30,TRBD1,TGTGCCTGGAAGCCGGGACAGGGATATGGCTACACCTTC,CAWKPGQGYGYTF
few,TRBJ1-5,TRBV27,NA,TGTGCCAGCAGTCCACCTCAATCCAGAAAGTTCAATCAGCCCCAGCATTTT,CASSPPQSRKFNQPQHF
NA,TRBJ2-7,TRBV5-1,NA,TGCGCCAGCAGCTTAAGACCTTCCTACGAGCAGTACTTC,CASSLRPSYEQYF
NA,TRBJ2-5,TRBV27,TRBD2,TGTGCCAGCAGCAAGACTAGCCCGGCGGGGACCCAGTACTTC,CASSKTSPAGTQYF
few,TRBJ1-6,TRBV6-5,TRBD1,TGTGCCAGCAGTTACACAGACAGGGGGCAACCCCTCCACTTT,CASSYTDRGQPLHF
few,TRBJ2-7,TRBV6-5,NA,TGTGCCAGCAAGGTTACAGACTCCTACGAGCAGTACTTC,CASKVTDSYEQYF
few,TRBJ1-6,TRBV11-2,TRBD1,TGTGCCAGCACCTTGACAGGGACGCATTCACCCCTCCACTTT,CASTLTGTHSPLHF